A single sample is the source of the 30 T cell receptor beta chains below, sequenced in a study of identifying expanded T cells in peripheral blood. Method: immunoSEQ multiplex PCR; TCRdb's copy keeps in-frame clones and lacks some. The table lists over 75,000 clones, approximately 89% of them singletons. The sequencing input was blood. The receptors derive from a person aged 18 to 70 in good health.

The chain combines TRBV7-9 with TRBJ2-7, with D unclear. The CDR3 has 15 residues. Per the germline V gene, CDR1 is SEHNR and CDR2 is FQNEAQ (reference sequence). V dropped 7 bases and J dropped 1 base, with 17 bases sitting between them. The CDR3 DNA is TGTGCCAGCACGCCGAGCAGTGGGATGTCCTACGAGCAGTACTTC. Protein product: CASTPSSGMSYEQYF.

The J gene is TRBJ1-1, the V gene TRBV5-4; no reliable D call. Between the trimmed V and J ends, which lost 4 bases and 1 base, there was a span of 14 bases. CDR3 length: 15 amino acids. The V gene's germline CDR1 is SGHNT and CDR2 YYREEE (reference sequence). The CDR3 reads CASSPPPGKNTEAFF. In DNA, the CDR3 is TGTGCCAGCAGCCCCCCACCGGGGAAGAACACTGAAGCTTTCTTT.

The gene calls are TRBV5-1 and TRBJ2-7, with a weak D call TRBD2 (5 bases). Germline lookup yields CDR1 SGHRS and CDR2 YFSETQ. The CDR3 totals 14 residues. Trimming took 4 bases from V and 0 from J, leaving 11 bases between them. CDR3 sequence (DNA): TGCGCCAGCAGCGGATTCCGGGACTCCTACGAGCAGTACTTC. Translated: CASSGFRDSYEQYF.

The rearrangement joins TRBV2 to TRBJ2-7; 7 bases map to TRBD2. Germline V gene data show CDR1 as SNHLY and CDR2 as FYNNEI. The CDR3 covers 13 residues. The junction had 9 bases not matched to a gene; V was cut back by 1 base and J by 12 bases. DNA of the CDR3: TGTGCCAGCAGTGAAGGGGGGGGAACGGCACTGTACTTC. Translation gives CASSEGGGTALYF.

This rearrangement joins TRBV5-5 to TRBJ2-2; D is unresolved. The CDR3 has 12 amino acids. CDR1 is SGHKS, CDR2 YYEKEE, per germline (reference sequence). Deletions cut 0 bases from V and 7 bases from J, with 4 bases between. The CDR3 sequence: CASSLVGGELFF. The CDR3 bases are TGTGCCAGCAGCTTGGTAGGCGGGGAGCTGTTTTTT.

This rearrangement joins TRBV9 to TRBJ1-3; 7 bases are a match to TRBD1. The CDR3 contains 16 residues. The V segment lost 2 bases and the J segment 0 bases; nucleotides outside the gene matches: 5. The germline CDR1 and CDR2 sequences are SGDLS and YYNGEE. As DNA, the CDR3 is TGTGCCAGCAGCGTGCCGACAGGGAGCTCTGGAAACACCATATATTTT. This translates into CASSVPTGSSGNTIYF.

This chain links TRBV4-1 with TRBJ1-5; a possible D gene is TRBD1 (5 bases). The V gene lost 1 base and the J gene lost 7 bases, with 14 bases spanning the gap. This CDR3 region has 15 residues. Germline-derived CDR1 and CDR2 are MGHRA and YSYEKL. CDR3 DNA: TGCGCCAGCAGCCAAGGAGGGAGGAGGGACCAGCCCCAGCATTTT. This translates into CASSQGGRRDQPQHF.

V is TRBV5-1 and J is TRBJ1-4; D remains ambiguous. Germline CDR1 reads SGHRS; CDR2 reads YFSETQ. Trimming left V 5 bases short and J 5 bases short, with 13 bases between. The CDR3 contains 14 residues. CDR3 sequence: CASRQGLLNEKLFF. CDR3 bases: TGCGCCAGCAGGCAAGGTTTACTAAATGAAAAACTGTTTTTT.

This clone was found once. CDR3 in amino acids: CASRDTGRVHGYTF. CDR3 DNA: TGTGCCAGCAGAGATACAGGGCGTGTGCATGGCTACACCTTC. The genes are TRBV28 and TRBJ1-2, with D tentatively TRBD1 (6 bases). Looked up from germline, CDR1 is MDHEN and CDR2 is SYDVKM. This CDR3 is 14 amino acids long. The V and J ends lost 6 bases and 6 bases respectively, with 17 bases between them.

This sequence joins TRBV5-4 and TRBJ1-6; D may be TRBD1 (5 bases). The ends were cut back, 0 bases at V and 8 bases at J, with 9 bases in the middle. Germline-derived CDR1 and CDR2 are SGHNT and YYREEE (reference sequence). The CDR3 is 14 residues long. Here the CDR3 reads CASSLVLGDSPLHF. CDR3 nucleotide sequence: TGTGCCAGCAGCTTGGTTCTAGGGGATTCACCCCTCCACTTT.

Comment on this clone: Other DNA sequences in this specimen translate into the identical CDR3. This rearrangement joins TRBV9 to TRBJ2-3; TRBD2 matches 9 bases. V shed 2 bases and J 1 base; nucleotides not matched to a gene: 2. The CDR3 contains 15 residues. Germline CDR1 and CDR2: SGDLS and YYNGEE. The CDR3: CASSVGGGGTDTQYF. DNA of the CDR3: TGTGCCAGCAGCGTCGGCGGGGGGGGCACAGATACGCAGTATTTT.

J is TRBJ2-7 and V is TRBV9, with 10 bases matching TRBD1. Germline loops: CDR1 SGDLS, CDR2 YYNGEE. The CDR3 has 15 amino acids. V lost 6 bases and J lost 2; bases outside the gene matches: 8. The CDR3 DNA is TGTGCCAGCACTCAAGGACAGGGGGGAACCTACGAGCAGTACTTC. It specifies CASTQGQGGTYEQYF.

The chain joins TRBV10-3 to TRBJ2-7, with 10 nucleotides matching TRBD2. Germline lookup yields CDR1 ENHRY and CDR2 SYGVKD. J was trimmed by 7 bases and V by 3 bases; bases with no gene match: 6. The CDR3 spans 14 residues. CDR3 sequence: CAISESGRAREQYF. The DNA of the CDR3 is TGTGCCATCAGTGAAAGCGGGAGGGCCCGAGAGCAGTACTTC.

This chain connects TRBV5-1 to TRBJ1-3; D not resolved. This CDR3 contains 16 residues. Germline V gives CDR1 SGHRS, CDR2 YFSETQ. The V end lost 4 bases, the J end lost 2 bases, and 16 bases lay between the germline ends. The CDR3, as DNA: TGCGCCAGCAGCCCCCCCGGGCCACCTCCTGGAAACACCATATATTTT. Translating gives CASSPPGPPPGNTIYF.

V and J are TRBV6-1 and TRBJ1-4; D call uncertain. The V gene lost 1 base and the J gene lost 4 bases, with 4 bases spanning the gap. The CDR3 totals 13 residues. The germline CDR1 and CDR2 sequences are MNHNS and SASEGT. The CDR3 DNA reads as TGTGCCAGCAGTGAAGAGGTTAATGAAAAACTGTTTTTT. This sequence encodes CASSEEVNEKLFF.

The rearrangement joins TRBV6-4 to TRBJ2-3, with 10 positions matching TRBD2. Germline loops: CDR1 MRHNA, CDR2 SNTAGT. The V and J ends lost 0 bases and 1 base, in that order; junction bases with no gene match: 1. The CDR3 is 16 amino acids. CDR3 region: CASSDSSGRGTDTQYF. The CDR3 DNA reads as TGTGCCAGCAGTGACTCCAGCGGGAGGGGCACAGATACGCAGTATTTT.

This rearrangement joins TRBV7-8 to TRBJ2-7; unclear D gene. This CDR3 has 14 residues. Trimming pared 4 bases from V and 2 bases from J, leaving 12 bases between. Germline V gene data show CDR1 as SGHVS and CDR2 as FQNEAQ. CDR3 nucleotides: TGTGCCAGCAGCTCAAGTTGGTCCGCCTACGAGCAGTACTTC. Residues: CASSSSWSAYEQYF.

The genes are TRBV7-2 and TRBJ2-7, with a weak D call TRBD2 (5 bases). CDR1 and CDR2 (germline): SGHTA, FQGNSA. V lost 5 bases and J 2 bases, leaving 10 bases between the germline ends. The CDR3 loop spans 13 amino acids. The CDR3 DNA reads TGTGCCAGCAGCCCAAGCGGAGCCTACGAGCAGTACTTC. As protein: CASSPSGAYEQYF.

This rearrangement joins TRBV5-1 to TRBJ1-1, with D perhaps TRBD1 (6 bases). V lost 6 bases and J 3 bases, leaving 21 bases between the germline ends. The CDR3 is made up of 16 amino acids. CDR1 is SGHRS, CDR2 YFSETQ, per germline. The chain's CDR3 is CASTAMAGARDTEAFF. In DNA form, the CDR3 reads TGCGCCAGCACCGCCATGGCGGGGGCACGAGACACTGAAGCTTTCTTT. The entire variable domain, with the rest obtained from reference TRBV5-1 and TRBJ1-1, is as follows: KAGVTQTPRYLIKTRGQQVTLSCSPISGHRSVSWYQQTPGQGLQFLFEYFSETQRNKGNFPGRFSGRQFSNSRSEMNVSTLELGDSALYLCASTAMAGARDTEAFFGQGTRLTVV.

V is TRBV9 and J is TRBJ2-2, with TRBD2 matching 9 bases. The CDR3 loop spans 18 amino acids. Germline values: CDR1 SGDLS, CDR2 YYNGEE. The V segment lost 0 bases and the J segment 0 bases; nucleotides outside the gene matches: 6. The CDR3 nucleotides are TGTGCCAGCAGCGTAGCGCTAGCGGGGCAGGCGAACACCGGGGAGCTGTTTTTT. It yields the protein CASSVALAGQANTGELFF.

The chain carries TRBV6-5 and TRBJ2-2; 7 bases align to TRBD2. Losses at the gene ends were 0 bases for V and 7 bases for J; bases not matched to a gene: 5. This CDR3 has 15 amino acids. Per the germline V gene, CDR1 is MNHEY and CDR2 is SVGAGI. CDR3 residues: CASSYSAGAYGELFF. CDR3 sequence (DNA): TGTGCCAGCAGTTACTCGGCGGGAGCGTACGGGGAGCTGTTTTTT.

The count of this clone is one. This chain joins TRBV2 and TRBJ2-2; the match to TRBD2 covers 15 bases. The CDR3 loop spans 17 amino acids. Unmatched junction bases numbered 6, after V lost 5 bases and J lost 5 bases. Germline CDR1 SNHLY, CDR2 FYNNEI. The CDR3 DNA sequence: TGTGCCAGCAGTCGGACTAGCGGGAGGGCCACGACCGGGGAGCTGTTTTTT. This translates into CASSRTSGRATTGELFF.

This chain uses TRBV6-1 with TRBJ2-5, with TRBD2 identical over 11 bases. From germline, CDR1 is MNHNS and CDR2 SASEGT. The V and J ends lost 2 bases and 5 bases, in that order; junction bases with no gene match: 10. This CDR3 region has 17 residues. CDR3 amino acids: CASSELISGGAGETQYF. For the CDR3, the DNA is TGTGCCAGCAGTGAACTTATTAGCGGGGGGGCTGGGGAGACCCAGTACTTC.

J is TRBJ2-2 and V is TRBV9; D remains ambiguous. Trimming pared 4 bases from V and 4 bases from J, leaving 17 bases between. This CDR3 comprises 16 residues. Germline assignment: CDR1 SGDLS and CDR2 YYNGEE. The CDR3 sequence is CASSPRVSPRTGELFF. CDR3 bases: TGTGCCAGCAGCCCCCGGGTTAGCCCTCGCACCGGGGAGCTGTTTTTT.

The V gene is TRBV28, the J gene TRBJ2-5, with D possibly TRBD1 on 5 matching bases. The CDR3 extends over 14 amino acids. The V gene's germline CDR1 is MDHEN and CDR2 SYDVKM. Trimming left V 3 bases short and J 5 bases short, with 13 bases between. The CDR3 here is CASSFSQGTETQYF. DNA for the CDR3: TGTGCCAGCAGTTTCTCGCAGGGTACGGAGACCCAGTACTTC.

The rearrangement uses TRBV28 and TRBJ2-2; a weak D match, TRBD1 (6 bases). Germline V gene lookup returns CDR1 MDHEN and CDR2 SYDVKM. CDR3 length equals 15 residues. Between the trimmed V and J ends, which lost 7 bases and 6 bases, there was a span of 18 bases. The CDR3 DNA reads TGTGCCAGCACCACAGGGAGACAGGCCCCCGGGGAGCTGTTTTTT. Protein product: CASTTGRQAPGELFF.

This clone appeared a single time. The rearrangement links TRBV7-8 to TRBJ2-1; D gene uncertain. Germline loops: CDR1 SGHVS, CDR2 FQNEAQ. This CDR3 has 13 residues. The ends were cut back, 1 base at V and 12 bases at J, with 13 bases in the middle. The CDR3 loop reads CASSLESSWRQFF. CDR3 DNA: TGTGCCAGCAGCTTAGAAAGTAGCTGGAGGCAGTTCTTC.

The chain uses TRBV4-3 and TRBJ1-2, with D uncertain. Trimming pared 5 bases from V and 3 bases from J, leaving 10 bases between. This CDR3 is built from 13 residues. Germline V gene lookup returns CDR1 LGHNA and CDR2 YSLEER. The CDR3 DNA reads as TGCGCCAGCAGCGAGGTAGCTTACTATGGCTACACCTTC. Encoded protein: CASSEVAYYGYTF.

This clone has just one count. V gene TRBV29-1 combines with J gene TRBJ2-2; possibly TRBD2 for D (6 bases). The CDR3 sequence is 13 residues long. CDR1 and CDR2 (germline): SQVTM, ANQGSEA. The V and J ends lost 4 bases and 4 bases respectively, with 10 bases between them. In DNA, the CDR3 is TGCAGCGTTGCGTTGGGGGGCACCGGGGAGCTGTTTTTT. Translated: CSVALGGTGELFF.

The V gene is TRBV5-1, the J gene TRBJ2-1; D is perhaps TRBD2 (6 bases). Trimming shortened V by 0 bases and J by 4 bases, and 23 bases separated the two germline ends. From germline, CDR1 is SGHRS and CDR2 YFSETQ. This CDR3 is built from 19 residues. The CDR3 nucleotides are TGCGCCAGCAGCTTGGGTCCGGGACTTCTCCAAAAAGGGTACAATGAGCAGTTCTTC. This encodes CASSLGPGLLQKGYNEQFF.